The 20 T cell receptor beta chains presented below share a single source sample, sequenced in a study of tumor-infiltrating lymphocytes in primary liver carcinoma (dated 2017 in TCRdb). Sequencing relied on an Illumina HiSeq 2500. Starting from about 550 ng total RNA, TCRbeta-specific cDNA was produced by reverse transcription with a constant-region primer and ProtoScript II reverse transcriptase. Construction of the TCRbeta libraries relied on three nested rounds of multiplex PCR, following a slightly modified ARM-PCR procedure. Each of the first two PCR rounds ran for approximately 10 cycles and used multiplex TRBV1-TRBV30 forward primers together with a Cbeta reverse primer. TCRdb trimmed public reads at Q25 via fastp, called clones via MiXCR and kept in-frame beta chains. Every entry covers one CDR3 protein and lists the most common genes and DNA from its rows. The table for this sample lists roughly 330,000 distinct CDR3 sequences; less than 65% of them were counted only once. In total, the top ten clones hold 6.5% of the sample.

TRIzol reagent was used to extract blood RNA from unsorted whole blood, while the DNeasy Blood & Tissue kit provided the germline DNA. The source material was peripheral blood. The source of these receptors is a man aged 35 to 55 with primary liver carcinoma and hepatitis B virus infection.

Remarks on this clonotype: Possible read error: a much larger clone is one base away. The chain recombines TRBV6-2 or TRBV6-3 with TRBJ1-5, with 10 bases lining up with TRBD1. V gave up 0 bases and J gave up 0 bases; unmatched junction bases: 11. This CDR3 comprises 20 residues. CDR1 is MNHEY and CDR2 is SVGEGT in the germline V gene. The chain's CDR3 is CASSYSTGTGASDSNQPQHF. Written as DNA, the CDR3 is TGTGCCAGCAGTTACTCGACCGGGACAGGGGCCTCGGATAGCAATCAGCCCCAGCATTTT.

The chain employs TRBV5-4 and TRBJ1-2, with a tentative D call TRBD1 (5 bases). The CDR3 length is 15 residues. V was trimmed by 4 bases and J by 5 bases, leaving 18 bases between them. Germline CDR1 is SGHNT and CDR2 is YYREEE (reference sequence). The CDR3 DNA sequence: TGTGCCAGCAGCCTCGGGACGTCGGTTTGGTATGGCTACACCTTC. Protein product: CASSLGTSVWYGYTF.

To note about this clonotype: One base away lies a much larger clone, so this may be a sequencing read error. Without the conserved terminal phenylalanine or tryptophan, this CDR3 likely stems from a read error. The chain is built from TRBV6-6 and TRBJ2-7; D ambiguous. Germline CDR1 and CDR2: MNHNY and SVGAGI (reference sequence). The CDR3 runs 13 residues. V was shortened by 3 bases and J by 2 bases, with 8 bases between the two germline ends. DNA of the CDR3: TGTGCCAGCAGTTATGGGGAAACCTACGAGCAGTACATC. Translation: CASSYGETYEQYI.

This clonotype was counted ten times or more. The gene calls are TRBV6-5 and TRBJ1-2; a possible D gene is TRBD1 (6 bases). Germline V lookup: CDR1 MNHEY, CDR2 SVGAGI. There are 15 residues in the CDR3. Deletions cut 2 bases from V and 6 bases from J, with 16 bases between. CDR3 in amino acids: CASSYRGVYRDGYTF. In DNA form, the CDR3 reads TGTGCCAGCAGTTACAGGGGGGTCTACAGGGATGGCTACACCTTC.

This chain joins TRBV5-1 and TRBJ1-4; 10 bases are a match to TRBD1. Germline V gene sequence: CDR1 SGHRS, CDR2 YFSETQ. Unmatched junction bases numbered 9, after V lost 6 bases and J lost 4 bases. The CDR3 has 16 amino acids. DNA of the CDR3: TGCGCCAGCACCCGGGACAGGGGTAGTAGTAATGAAAAACTGTTTTTT. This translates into CASTRDRGSSNEKLFF.

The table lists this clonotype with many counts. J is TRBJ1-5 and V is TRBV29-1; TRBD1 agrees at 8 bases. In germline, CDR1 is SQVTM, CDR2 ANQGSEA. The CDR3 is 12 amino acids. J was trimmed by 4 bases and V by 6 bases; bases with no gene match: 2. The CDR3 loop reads CSVRTGNQPQHF. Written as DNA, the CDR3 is TGCAGCGTACGGACAGGGAATCAGCCCCAGCATTTT.

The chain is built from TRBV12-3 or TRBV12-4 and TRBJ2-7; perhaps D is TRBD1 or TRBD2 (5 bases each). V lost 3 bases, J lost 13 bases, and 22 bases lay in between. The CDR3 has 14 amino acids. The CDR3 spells CASSFAGNWDERYF. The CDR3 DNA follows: TGTGCCAGCAGTTTCGCGGGCAACTGGGACGAGCGCTACTTC.

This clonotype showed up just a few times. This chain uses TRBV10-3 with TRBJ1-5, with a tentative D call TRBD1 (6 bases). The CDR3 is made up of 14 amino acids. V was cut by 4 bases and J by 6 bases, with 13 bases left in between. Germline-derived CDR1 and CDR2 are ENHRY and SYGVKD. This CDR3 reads CAISGQVLGQPQHF. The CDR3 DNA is TGTGCCATCAGTGGACAGGTCCTTGGTCAGCCCCAGCATTTT.

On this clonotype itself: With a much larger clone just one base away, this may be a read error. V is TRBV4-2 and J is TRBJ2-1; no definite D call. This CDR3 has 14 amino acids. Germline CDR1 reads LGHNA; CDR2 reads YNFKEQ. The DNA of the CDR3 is TGTGCCAGCAGCCAGGAGCTATCCTACAATGAGCGGTTCTTC. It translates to CASSQELSYNERFF.

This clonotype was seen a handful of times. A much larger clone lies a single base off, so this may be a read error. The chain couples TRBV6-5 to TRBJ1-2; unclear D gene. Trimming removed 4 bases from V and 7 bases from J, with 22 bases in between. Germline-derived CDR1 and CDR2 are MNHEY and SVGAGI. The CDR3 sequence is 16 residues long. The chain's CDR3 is CASSSQTVTSRCGYTF. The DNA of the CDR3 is TGTGCCAGCAGTTCTCAGACTGTGACAAGCCGCTGTGGCTACACCTTC.

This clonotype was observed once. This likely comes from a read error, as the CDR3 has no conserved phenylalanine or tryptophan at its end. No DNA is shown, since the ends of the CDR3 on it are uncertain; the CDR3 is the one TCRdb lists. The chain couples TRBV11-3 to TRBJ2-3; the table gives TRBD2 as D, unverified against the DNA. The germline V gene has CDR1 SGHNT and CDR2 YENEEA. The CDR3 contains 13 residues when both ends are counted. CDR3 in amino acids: CASSLGGEGTRYI.

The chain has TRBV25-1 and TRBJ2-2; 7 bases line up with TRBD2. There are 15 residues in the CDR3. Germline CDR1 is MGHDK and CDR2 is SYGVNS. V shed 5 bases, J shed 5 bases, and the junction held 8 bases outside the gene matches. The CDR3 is CASSWLQGGTGELFF. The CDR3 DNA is TGTGCCAGCAGTTGGCTGCAGGGAGGGACCGGGGAGCTGTTTTTT. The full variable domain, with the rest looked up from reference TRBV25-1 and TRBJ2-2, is EADIYQTPRYLVIGTGKKITLECSQTMGHDKMYWYQQDPGMELHLIHYSYGVNSTEKGDLSSESTVSRIRTEHFPLTLESARPSHTSQYLCASSWLQGGTGELFFGEGSRLTVL.

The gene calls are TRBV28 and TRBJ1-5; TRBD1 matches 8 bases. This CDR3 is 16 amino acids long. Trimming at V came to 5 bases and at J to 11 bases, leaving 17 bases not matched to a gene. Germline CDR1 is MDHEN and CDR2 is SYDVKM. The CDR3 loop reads CASSPDRTGPGGTQHF. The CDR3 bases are TGTGCCAGCAGTCCTGACCGGACAGGGCCTGGGGGGACCCAGCATTTT. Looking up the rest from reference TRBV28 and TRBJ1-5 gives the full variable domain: DVKVTQSSRYLVKRTGEKVFLECVQDMDHENMFWYRQDPGLGLRLIYFSYDVKMKEKGDIPEGYSVSREKKERFSLILESASTNQTSMYLCASSPDRTGPGGTQHFGDGTRLSIL.

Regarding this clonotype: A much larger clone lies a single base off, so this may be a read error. In nucleotides, the CDR3 is TGTGCCAACCAGGGCCTAACCCAGCATTTT. Translation: CANQGLTQHF. This sequence joins TRBV6-1 and TRBJ1-5, with a tentative D call TRBD1 (5 bases). Trimming left V 10 bases short and J 11 bases short, with 12 bases between. This CDR3 is 10 amino acids long. The germline gives CDR1 MNHNS, CDR2 SASEGT.

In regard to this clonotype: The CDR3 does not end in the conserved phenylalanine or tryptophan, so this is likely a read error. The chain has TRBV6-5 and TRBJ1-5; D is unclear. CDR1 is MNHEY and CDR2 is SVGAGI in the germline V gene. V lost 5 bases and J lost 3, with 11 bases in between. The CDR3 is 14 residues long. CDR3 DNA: TGTGCCAGCAGTACCCAGGCGAACAATCAGCCCCAGCATTTA. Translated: CASSTQANNQPQHL.

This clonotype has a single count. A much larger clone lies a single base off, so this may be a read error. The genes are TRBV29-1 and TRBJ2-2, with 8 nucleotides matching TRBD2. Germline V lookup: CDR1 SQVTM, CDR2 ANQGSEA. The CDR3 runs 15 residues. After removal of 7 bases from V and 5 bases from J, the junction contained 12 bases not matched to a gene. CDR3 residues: CSAQVAGTGTGELFF. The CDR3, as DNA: TGCAGCGCTCAGGTAGCGGGAACTGGTACCGGGGAGCTGTTTTTT.

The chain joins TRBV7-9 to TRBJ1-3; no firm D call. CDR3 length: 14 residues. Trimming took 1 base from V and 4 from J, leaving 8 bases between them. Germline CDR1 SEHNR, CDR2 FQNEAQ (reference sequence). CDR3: CASSLVSGGNTIYF. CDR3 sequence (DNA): TGTGCCAGCAGCTTAGTCAGCGGCGGAAACACCATATATTTT.

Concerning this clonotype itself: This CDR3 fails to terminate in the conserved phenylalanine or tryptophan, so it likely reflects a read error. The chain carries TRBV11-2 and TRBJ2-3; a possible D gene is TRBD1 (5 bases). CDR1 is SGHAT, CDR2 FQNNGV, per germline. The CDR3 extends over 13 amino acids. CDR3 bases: TGTGCCGGCAGCTTAGGGATGCAGGGTACGCAGTATTTA. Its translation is CAGSLGMQGTQYL.

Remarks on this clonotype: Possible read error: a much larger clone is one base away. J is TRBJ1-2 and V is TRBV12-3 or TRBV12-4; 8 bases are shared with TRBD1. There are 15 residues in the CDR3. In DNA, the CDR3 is TGTGACAGTACAGACCGGACAGGGATTAACTATGGCTACACCTTC. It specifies CDSTDRTGINYGYTF.

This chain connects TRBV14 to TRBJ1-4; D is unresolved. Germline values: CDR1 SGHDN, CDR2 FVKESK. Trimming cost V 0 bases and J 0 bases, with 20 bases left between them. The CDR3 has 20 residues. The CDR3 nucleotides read TGTGCCAGCAGCCAAGAAGGCGTGGACTGGAAGGATGCAACTAATGAAAAACTGTTTTTT. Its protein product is CASSQEGVDWKDATNEKLFF.